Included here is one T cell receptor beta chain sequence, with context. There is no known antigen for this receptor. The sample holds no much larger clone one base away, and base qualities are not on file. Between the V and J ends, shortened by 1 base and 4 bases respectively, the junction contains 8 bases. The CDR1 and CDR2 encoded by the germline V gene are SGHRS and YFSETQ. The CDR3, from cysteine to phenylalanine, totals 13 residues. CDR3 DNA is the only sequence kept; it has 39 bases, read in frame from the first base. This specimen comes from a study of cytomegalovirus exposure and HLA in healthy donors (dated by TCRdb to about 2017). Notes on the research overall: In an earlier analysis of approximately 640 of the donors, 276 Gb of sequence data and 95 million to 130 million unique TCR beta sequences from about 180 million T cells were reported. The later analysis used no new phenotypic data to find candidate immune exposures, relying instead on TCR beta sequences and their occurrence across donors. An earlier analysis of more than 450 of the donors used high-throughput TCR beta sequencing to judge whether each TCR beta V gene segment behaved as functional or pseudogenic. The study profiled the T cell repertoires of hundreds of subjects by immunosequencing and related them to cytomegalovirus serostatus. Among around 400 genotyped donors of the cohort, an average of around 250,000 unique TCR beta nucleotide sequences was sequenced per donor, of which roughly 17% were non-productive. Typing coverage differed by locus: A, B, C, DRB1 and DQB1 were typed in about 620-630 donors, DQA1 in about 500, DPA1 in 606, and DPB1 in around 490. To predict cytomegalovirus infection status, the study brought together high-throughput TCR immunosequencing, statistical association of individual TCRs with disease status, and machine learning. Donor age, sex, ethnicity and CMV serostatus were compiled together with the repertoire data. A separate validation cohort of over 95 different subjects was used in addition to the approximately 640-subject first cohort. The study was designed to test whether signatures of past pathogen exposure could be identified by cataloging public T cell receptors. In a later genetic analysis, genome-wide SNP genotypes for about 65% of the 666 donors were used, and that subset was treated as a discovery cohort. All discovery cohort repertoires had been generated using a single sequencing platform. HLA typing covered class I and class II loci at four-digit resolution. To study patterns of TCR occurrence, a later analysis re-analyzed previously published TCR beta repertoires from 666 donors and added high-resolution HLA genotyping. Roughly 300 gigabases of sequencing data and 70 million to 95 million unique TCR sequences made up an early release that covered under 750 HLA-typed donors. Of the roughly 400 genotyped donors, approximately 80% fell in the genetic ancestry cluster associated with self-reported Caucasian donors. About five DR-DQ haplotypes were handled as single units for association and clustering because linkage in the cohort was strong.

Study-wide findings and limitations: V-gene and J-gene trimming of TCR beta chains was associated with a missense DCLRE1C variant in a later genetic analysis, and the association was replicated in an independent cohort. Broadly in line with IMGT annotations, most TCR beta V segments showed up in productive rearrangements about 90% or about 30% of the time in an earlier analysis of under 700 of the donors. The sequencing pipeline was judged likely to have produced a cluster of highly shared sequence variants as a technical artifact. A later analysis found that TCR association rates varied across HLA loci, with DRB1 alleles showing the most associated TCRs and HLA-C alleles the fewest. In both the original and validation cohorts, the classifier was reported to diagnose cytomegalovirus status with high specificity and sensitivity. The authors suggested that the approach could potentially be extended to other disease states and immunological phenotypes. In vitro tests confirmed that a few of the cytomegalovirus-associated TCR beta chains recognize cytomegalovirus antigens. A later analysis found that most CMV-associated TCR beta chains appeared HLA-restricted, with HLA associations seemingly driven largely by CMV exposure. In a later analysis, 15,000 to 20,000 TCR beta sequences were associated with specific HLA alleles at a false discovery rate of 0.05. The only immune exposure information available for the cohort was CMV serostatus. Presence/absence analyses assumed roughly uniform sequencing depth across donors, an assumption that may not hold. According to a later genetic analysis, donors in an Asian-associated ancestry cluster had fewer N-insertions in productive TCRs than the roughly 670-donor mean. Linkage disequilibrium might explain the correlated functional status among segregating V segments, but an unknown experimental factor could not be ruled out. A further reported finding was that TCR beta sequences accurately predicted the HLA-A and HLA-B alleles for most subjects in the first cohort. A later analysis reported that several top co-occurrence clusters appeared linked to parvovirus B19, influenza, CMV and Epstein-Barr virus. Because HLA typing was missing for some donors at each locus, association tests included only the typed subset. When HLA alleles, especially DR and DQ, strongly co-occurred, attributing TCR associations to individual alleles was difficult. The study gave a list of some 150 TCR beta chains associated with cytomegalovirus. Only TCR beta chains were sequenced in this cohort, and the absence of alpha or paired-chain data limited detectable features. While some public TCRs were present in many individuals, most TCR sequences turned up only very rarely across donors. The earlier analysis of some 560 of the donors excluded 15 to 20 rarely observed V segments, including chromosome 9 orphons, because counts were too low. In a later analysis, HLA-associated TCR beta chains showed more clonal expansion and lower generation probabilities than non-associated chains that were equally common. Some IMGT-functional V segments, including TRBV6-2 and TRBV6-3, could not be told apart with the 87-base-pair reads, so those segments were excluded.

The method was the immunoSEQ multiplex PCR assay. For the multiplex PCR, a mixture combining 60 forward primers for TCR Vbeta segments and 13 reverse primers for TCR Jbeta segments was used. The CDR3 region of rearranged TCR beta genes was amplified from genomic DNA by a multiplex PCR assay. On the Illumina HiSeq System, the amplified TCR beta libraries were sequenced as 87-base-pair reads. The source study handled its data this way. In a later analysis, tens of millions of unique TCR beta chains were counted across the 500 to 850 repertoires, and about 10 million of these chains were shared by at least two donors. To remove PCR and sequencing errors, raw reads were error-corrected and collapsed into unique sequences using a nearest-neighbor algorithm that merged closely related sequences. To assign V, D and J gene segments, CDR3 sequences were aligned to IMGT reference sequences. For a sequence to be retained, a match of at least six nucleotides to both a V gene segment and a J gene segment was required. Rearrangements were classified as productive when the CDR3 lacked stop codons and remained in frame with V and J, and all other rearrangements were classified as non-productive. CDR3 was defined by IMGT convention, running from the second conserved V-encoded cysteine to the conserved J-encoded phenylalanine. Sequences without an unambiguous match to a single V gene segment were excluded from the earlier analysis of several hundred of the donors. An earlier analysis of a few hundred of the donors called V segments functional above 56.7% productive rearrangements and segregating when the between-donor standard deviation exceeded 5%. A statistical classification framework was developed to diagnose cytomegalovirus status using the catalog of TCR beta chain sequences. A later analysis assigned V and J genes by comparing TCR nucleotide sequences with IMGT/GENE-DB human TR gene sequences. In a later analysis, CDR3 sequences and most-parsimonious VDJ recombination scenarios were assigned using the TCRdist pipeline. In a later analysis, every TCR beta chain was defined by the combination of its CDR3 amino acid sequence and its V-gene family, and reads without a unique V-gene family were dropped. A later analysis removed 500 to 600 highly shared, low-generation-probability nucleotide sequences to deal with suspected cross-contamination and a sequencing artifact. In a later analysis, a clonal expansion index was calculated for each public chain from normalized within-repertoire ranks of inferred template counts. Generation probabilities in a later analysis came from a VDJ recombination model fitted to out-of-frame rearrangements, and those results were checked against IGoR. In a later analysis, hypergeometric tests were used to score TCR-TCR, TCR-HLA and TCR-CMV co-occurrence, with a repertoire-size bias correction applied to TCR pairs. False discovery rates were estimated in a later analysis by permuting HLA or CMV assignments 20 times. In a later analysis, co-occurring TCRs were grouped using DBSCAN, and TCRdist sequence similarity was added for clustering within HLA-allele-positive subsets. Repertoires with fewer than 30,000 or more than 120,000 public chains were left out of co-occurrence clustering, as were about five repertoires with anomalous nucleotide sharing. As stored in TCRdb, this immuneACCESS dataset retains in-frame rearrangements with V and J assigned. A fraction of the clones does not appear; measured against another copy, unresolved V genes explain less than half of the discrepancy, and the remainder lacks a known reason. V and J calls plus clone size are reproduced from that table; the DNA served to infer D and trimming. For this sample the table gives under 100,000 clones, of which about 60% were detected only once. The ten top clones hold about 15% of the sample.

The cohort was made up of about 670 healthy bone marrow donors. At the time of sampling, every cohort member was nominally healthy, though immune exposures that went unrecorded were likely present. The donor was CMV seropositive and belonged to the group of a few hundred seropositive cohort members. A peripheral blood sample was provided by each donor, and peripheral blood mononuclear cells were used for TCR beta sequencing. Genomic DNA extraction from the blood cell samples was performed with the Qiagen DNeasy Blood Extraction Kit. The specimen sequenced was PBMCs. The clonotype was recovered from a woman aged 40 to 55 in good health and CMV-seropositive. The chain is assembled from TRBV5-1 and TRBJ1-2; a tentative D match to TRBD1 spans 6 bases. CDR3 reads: CASSLQTGYGYTF. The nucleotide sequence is TGCGCCAGCAGCTTGCAGACAGGCTATGGCTACACCTTC.